This TCR beta chain was found in a study of T cells after posttransplantation cyclophosphamide. The study's findings and limits: Recipient CMV seropositivity and CMV reactivation strongly tracked TRB clonality. Donor CD8+ memory clones often dominated recipient blood repertoires at later times.

This clone was seen repeatedly, ten times or more. The antigen is not known. Produced via immunoSEQ multiplex PCR; TCRdb's table is partial and in-frame only. Observed in the sample are 20,000 to 30,000 clones, none of them singletons. The CDR3 is 15 residues long. Germline CDR1 is SGHDT and CDR2 is YYEEEE. Trimming took 0 bases from V and 10 from J; bases not matched to a gene: 5. Specimen: PBMCs. The gene calls are TRBV5-6 and TRBJ2-1, with 12 bases fitting TRBD2. This clonotype originated in a woman aged 45-59 years in good health, CMV-negative, and a related stem cell transplant donor. The CDR3 loop is CASSLALAGGPEQFF. The CDR3 bases are TGTGCCAGCAGCTTGGCCCTAGCGGGAGGGCCGGAGCAGTTCTTC.